This T cell receptor (beta chain) was obtained from a study of CD8 T cells in ankylosing spondylitis. With respect to this clonotype: Its antigen is as yet unknown.

Germline V gene sequence: CDR1 MDHEN, CDR2 SYDVKM. The CDR3 is made up of 15 amino acids. Trimming pared 4 bases from V and 1 base from J, leaving 14 bases between. Generation of TCR beta libraries employed quantitative 5'-RACE incorporating molecular barcodes. TCRdb independently ran MiXCR on the 5' RACE reads; one entry per CDR3 protein. This table holds some 240,000 distinct CDR3 sequences, approximately 9% found once. General study results and limits: Reports of some motif variants in reactive arthritis synovial fluid and blood predate this one.

The chain employs TRBV28 and TRBJ2-7, with D uncertain. Specimen: blood, either unsorted or a sorted T cell fraction (not recorded which). This sequence was found in a male donor with ankylosing spondylitis or in good health (not recorded which). CDR3 region: CASSSKGSRSYEQYF. CDR3 DNA: TGTGCCAGCAGTTCCAAGGGTAGTAGGTCCTACGAGCAGTACTTC.